The source of this T cell receptor (beta chain) is a study of shared clonotypes between healthy human individuals. The CDR3 runs 13 residues. Germline lookup yields CDR1 SGHRS and CDR2 YFSETQ. After removal of 7 bases from V and 7 bases from J, the junction contained 8 bases not matched to a gene. Some clones are missing from TCRdb's copy, which holds only in-frame ones; the method was immunoSEQ multiplex PCR. The profile covers around 350,000 clones, with more than 60% appearing a single time and around 9.3% taken by the ten largest. This chain connects TRBV5-1 to TRBJ2-5; 9 bases agree with TRBD1. Material for sequencing was memory CD4+ T cells sorted from blood. Subset defined: CD45RA-negative fraction. The TCR comes from a man aged 25 to 40 in good health. The CDR3 nucleotides are TGCGCCAGCGGGGGACAGGGCGATGGGACCCAGTACTTC. Protein: CASGGQGDGTQYF. Looking up the rest from reference TRBV5-1 and TRBJ2-5 gives the full variable domain: KAGVTQTPRYLIKTRGQQVTLSCSPISGHRSVSWYQQTPGQGLQFLFEYFSETQRNKGNFPGRFSGRQFSNSRSEMNVSTLELGDSALYLCASGGQGDGTQYFGPGTRLLVL.